These T cell receptor beta chains were read from a single sample in a study of T cell changes during pregnancy in multiple sclerosis. Only in-frame clones appear in the TCRdb table, and some are missing; sequencing was by immunoSEQ multiplex PCR. Found here are some 37,000 clones, approximately 90% of them singletons; the top ten hold approximately 0.79%. Sample: CD4+ T cells from peripheral blood mononuclear cells, taken before pregnancy. The receptors were gathered from a female donor with multiple sclerosis, enrolled in a pregnancy study. Each CDR3 is given with its conserved first and last residue. The order of the fields is J gene, D gene, V gene, clone size, CDR3 DNA, CDR3 protein. The D gene is left open where the match is weak. Clone size is stated in some rows and not others, as once, few, many or a class when expanded.

j_call: TRBJ1-4
d_call: .
v_call: TRBV15
clone_size: .
cdr3_nt: TGTGCCACCAGCGGAGGACAGTTACTATATAATGAAAAACTGTTTTTT
cdr3_aa: CATSGGQLLYNEKLFF

j_call: TRBJ1-4
d_call: TRBD1
v_call: TRBV7-9
clone_size: .
cdr3_nt: TGTGCCAGCAGCCCACAGGGGGGAAGTAATGAAAAACTGTTTTTT
cdr3_aa: CASSPQGGSNEKLFF

j_call: TRBJ2-7
d_call: TRBD2
v_call: TRBV5-6
clone_size: .
cdr3_nt: TGTGCCAGCAACGGGAGGGCCTTCGAGCAGTACTTC
cdr3_aa: CASNGRAFEQYF

j_call: TRBJ2-1
d_call: .
v_call: TRBV10-3
clone_size: .
cdr3_nt: TGTGCCATCCGCCGGGACTCCCCCTCCAATGAGCAGTTCTTC
cdr3_aa: CAIRRDSPSNEQFF

j_call: TRBJ2-7
d_call: TRBD2
v_call: TRBV9
clone_size: .
cdr3_nt: TGTGCCAGCAGCCCCCGGGGGGGGCCAATCTCCCACTACGAGCAGTACTTC
cdr3_aa: CASSPRGGPISHYEQYF

j_call: TRBJ2-7
d_call: TRBD2
v_call: TRBV13
clone_size: few
cdr3_nt: TGTGCCAGCAGCGAGAGCGGGAGGGTCCACGAGCAGTACTTC
cdr3_aa: CASSESGRVHEQYF

j_call: TRBJ1-1
d_call: .
v_call: TRBV7-9
clone_size: .
cdr3_nt: TGTGCCAGCAGCCCAAGCTCCAACCCAGGGGAAGCTTTCTTT
cdr3_aa: CASSPSSNPGEAFF

j_call: TRBJ2-7
d_call: .
v_call: TRBV4-1
clone_size: .
cdr3_nt: TGCGCCAGCAGCCTCCGGCAGGGCGGAGCTCACGAGCAGTACTTC
cdr3_aa: CASSLRQGGAHEQYF

j_call: TRBJ2-5
d_call: .
v_call: TRBV18
clone_size: .
cdr3_nt: TGTGCCAGCTCACCACTTCCAGACCAAGAGACCCAGTACTTC
cdr3_aa: CASSPLPDQETQYF

j_call: TRBJ1-1
d_call: TRBD1
v_call: TRBV27
clone_size: .
cdr3_nt: TGTGCCAGCAGCTCCACCCCCGGGACAGGGCTTTCGAACACTGAAGCTTTCTTT
cdr3_aa: CASSSTPGTGLSNTEAFF

j_call: TRBJ1-3
d_call: TRBD1
v_call: TRBV6-6
clone_size: .
cdr3_nt: TGTGCCAGCACCTACCCGGGACAGCGCTCTGGAAACACCATATATTTT
cdr3_aa: CASTYPGQRSGNTIYF

j_call: TRBJ2-5
d_call: .
v_call: TRBV18
clone_size: .
cdr3_nt: TGTGCCAGCTCACGGCAGGGGCGGGAGACCCAGTACTTC
cdr3_aa: CASSRQGRETQYF

j_call: TRBJ2-5
d_call: .
v_call: TRBV28
clone_size: .
cdr3_nt: TGTGCCACCCAGGAGGACCAAGAGACCCAGTACTTC
cdr3_aa: CATQEDQETQYF

j_call: TRBJ1-6
d_call: .
v_call: TRBV5-1
clone_size: .
cdr3_nt: TGCGCCAGCAGCTTGCTACAGGGTAGTAATTCACCCCTCCACTTT
cdr3_aa: CASSLLQGSNSPLHF

j_call: TRBJ1-2
d_call: TRBD1
v_call: TRBV15
clone_size: .
cdr3_nt: TGTGCCACCAGCAGAGGAAGACCGGGACAGGGTGGTGGCTACACCTTC
cdr3_aa: CATSRGRPGQGGGYTF

j_call: TRBJ2-1
d_call: TRBD1
v_call: TRBV19
clone_size: .
cdr3_nt: TGTGCCACGTCCCCCCTTGTCGGGACAGCGGCCAAGAGCTCCTACAATGAGCAGTTCTTC
cdr3_aa: CATSPLVGTAAKSSYNEQFF

j_call: TRBJ1-1
d_call: TRBD1
v_call: TRBV30
clone_size: .
cdr3_nt: TGTGCCTGGCTGGGACAGGGGAACACTGAAGCTTTCTTT
cdr3_aa: CAWLGQGNTEAFF

j_call: TRBJ1-3
d_call: .
v_call: TRBV18
clone_size: .
cdr3_nt: TGTGCCAGCTCACCCCGAGAAGGGGGTTCTGGAAACACCATATATTTT
cdr3_aa: CASSPREGGSGNTIYF

j_call: TRBJ2-3
d_call: .
v_call: TRBV11-2
clone_size: .
cdr3_nt: TGTGCCAGCAGCTTAGCTCAGATAAGCACAGATACGCAGTATTTT
cdr3_aa: CASSLAQISTDTQYF

j_call: TRBJ2-7
d_call: .
v_call: TRBV2
clone_size: .
cdr3_nt: TGTGCCAGCCGACAGGATAGCTACGAGCAGTACTTC
cdr3_aa: CASRQDSYEQYF

j_call: TRBJ2-1
d_call: TRBD2
v_call: TRBV29-1
clone_size: .
cdr3_nt: TGCAGCACCCCTAGCGGGAGGGCCCTTTACAATGAGCAGTTCTTC
cdr3_aa: CSTPSGRALYNEQFF

j_call: TRBJ1-5
d_call: TRBD1
v_call: TRBV6-1
clone_size: .
cdr3_nt: TGTGCCAGCAGTGGGGGACAGCCATATAGCAATCAGCCCCAGCATTTT
cdr3_aa: CASSGGQPYSNQPQHF

j_call: TRBJ1-1
d_call: TRBD1
v_call: TRBV6-5
clone_size: .
cdr3_nt: TGTGCCAGCAGCCCCCCTAGCTCAGGGGGCACTGAAGCTTTCTTT
cdr3_aa: CASSPPSSGGTEAFF

j_call: TRBJ2-3
d_call: .
v_call: TRBV27
clone_size: .
cdr3_nt: TGTGCCAGCAAAGGGGGAAGCACAGATACGCAGTATTTT
cdr3_aa: CASKGGSTDTQYF

j_call: TRBJ2-1
d_call: TRBD2
v_call: TRBV11-3
clone_size: .
cdr3_nt: TGTGCCAGCAGCCCCAGCGGGAGGCCCCACAATGAGCAGTTCTTC
cdr3_aa: CASSPSGRPHNEQFF

j_call: TRBJ2-4
d_call: .
v_call: TRBV9
clone_size: .
cdr3_nt: TGTGCCAGCCAGGGGACAAACCCCAAAAACATTCAGTACTTC
cdr3_aa: CASQGTNPKNIQYF

j_call: TRBJ1-5
d_call: .
v_call: TRBV28
clone_size: .
cdr3_nt: TGTGCCAGCAGTTTACCCACAGGTTATAGCAATCAGCCCCAGCATTTT
cdr3_aa: CASSLPTGYSNQPQHF

j_call: TRBJ1-4
d_call: .
v_call: TRBV2
clone_size: .
cdr3_nt: TGTGCCAGCGCTGCGGGTGAAAAACTGTTTTTT
cdr3_aa: CASAAGEKLFF

j_call: TRBJ2-3
d_call: TRBD1
v_call: TRBV5-4
clone_size: .
cdr3_nt: TGTGCCAGCAGCTTCCCTAGACAGGGGGTCGCAGATACGCAGTATTTT
cdr3_aa: CASSFPRQGVADTQYF

j_call: TRBJ1-2
d_call: .
v_call: TRBV27
clone_size: .
cdr3_nt: TGTGCCACCCAAGCCGGGGGGTTCTTGGGTAGAAACTATGGCTACACCTTC
cdr3_aa: CATQAGGFLGRNYGYTF

j_call: TRBJ1-5
d_call: TRBD1
v_call: TRBV5-5
clone_size: .
cdr3_nt: TGTGCCAGCAGCTTGTCCGGGACAGGGACTCAGCCCCAGCATTTT
cdr3_aa: CASSLSGTGTQPQHF

j_call: TRBJ1-1
d_call: .
v_call: TRBV25-1
clone_size: .
cdr3_nt: TGTGCCAGCAGTGCCTTACAGGGGAACACTGAAGCTTTCTTT
cdr3_aa: CASSALQGNTEAFF

j_call: TRBJ2-7
d_call: TRBD1
v_call: TRBV5-1
clone_size: .
cdr3_nt: TGCGCCAGCAAGGGGGTCGGGACAGGGACCCCCTACGAGCAGTACTTC
cdr3_aa: CASKGVGTGTPYEQYF

j_call: TRBJ2-5
d_call: TRBD1
v_call: TRBV5-6
clone_size: .
cdr3_nt: TGTGCCAGCATTCAGACAGGGAAAGAGACCCAGTACTTC
cdr3_aa: CASIQTGKETQYF

j_call: TRBJ2-7
d_call: TRBD2
v_call: TRBV6-5
clone_size: .
cdr3_nt: TGTGCCAGCAGTTACACGGGACTAGCGGGCACCTACGAGCAGTACTTC
cdr3_aa: CASSYTGLAGTYEQYF

j_call: TRBJ1-1
d_call: TRBD1
v_call: TRBV27
clone_size: .
cdr3_nt: TGTGCCAGCAGGACAAAAGGGACAGGGTGGCACACTGAAGCTTTCTTT
cdr3_aa: CASRTKGTGWHTEAFF

j_call: TRBJ2-5
d_call: TRBD1
v_call: TRBV30
clone_size: .
cdr3_nt: TGTGCCTTAATGGGGGCAGGGGGACACCAAGAGACCCAGTACTTC
cdr3_aa: CALMGAGGHQETQYF

j_call: TRBJ2-1
d_call: .
v_call: TRBV27
clone_size: few
cdr3_nt: TGTGCCAGCCGGGGGTGGCGGAGGAACTACAATGAGCAGTTCTTC
cdr3_aa: CASRGWRRNYNEQFF

j_call: TRBJ2-1
d_call: .
v_call: TRBV13
clone_size: once
cdr3_nt: TGTGCCAGCAGCTTTTTGGGGACTCATGACCACAATGAGCAGTTCTTC
cdr3_aa: CASSFLGTHDHNEQFF

j_call: TRBJ2-1
d_call: .
v_call: TRBV5-4
clone_size: .
cdr3_nt: TGTGCCAGCAGCTTGGACACAAGCTCCTACAATGAGCAGTTCTTC
cdr3_aa: CASSLDTSSYNEQFF

j_call: TRBJ2-1
d_call: TRBD2
v_call: TRBV19
clone_size: .
cdr3_nt: TGTGCCAGTGGAATGAAAGCGGGAGCTAACAATGAGCAGTTCTTC
cdr3_aa: CASGMKAGANNEQFF

j_call: TRBJ1-2
d_call: .
v_call: TRBV7-8
clone_size: .
cdr3_nt: TGTGCCAGCAGCTTAGCTCGGGGAACGGGTGGCTACACCTTC
cdr3_aa: CASSLARGTGGYTF

j_call: TRBJ2-1
d_call: TRBD2
v_call: TRBV7-8
clone_size: .
cdr3_nt: TGTGCCAGCAGCCCTACGGCTAGCGGGAGGGCCGTCAATGAGCAGTTCTTC
cdr3_aa: CASSPTASGRAVNEQFF

j_call: TRBJ2-1
d_call: TRBD2
v_call: TRBV6-5
clone_size: .
cdr3_nt: TGTGCCAGCAGGGACCCTAGCGGGAGTTCAAACCGGCAGTTCTTC
cdr3_aa: CASRDPSGSSNRQFF

j_call: TRBJ2-1
d_call: TRBD1
v_call: TRBV19
clone_size: .
cdr3_nt: TGTGCCAGCGCACCCGGACAGGGCCGGTACAATGAGCAGTTCTTC
cdr3_aa: CASAPGQGRYNEQFF

j_call: TRBJ1-5
d_call: .
v_call: TRBV7-8
clone_size: .
cdr3_nt: TGTGCCAGCAGTTTACGGTGGGGCGCAGATCAGCCCCAGCATTTT
cdr3_aa: CASSLRWGADQPQHF

j_call: TRBJ2-1
d_call: .
v_call: TRBV7-2
clone_size: .
cdr3_nt: TGTGCCAGCAGCCTACTACAGGAGTTAGGTGAGCAGTTCTTC
cdr3_aa: CASSLLQELGEQFF